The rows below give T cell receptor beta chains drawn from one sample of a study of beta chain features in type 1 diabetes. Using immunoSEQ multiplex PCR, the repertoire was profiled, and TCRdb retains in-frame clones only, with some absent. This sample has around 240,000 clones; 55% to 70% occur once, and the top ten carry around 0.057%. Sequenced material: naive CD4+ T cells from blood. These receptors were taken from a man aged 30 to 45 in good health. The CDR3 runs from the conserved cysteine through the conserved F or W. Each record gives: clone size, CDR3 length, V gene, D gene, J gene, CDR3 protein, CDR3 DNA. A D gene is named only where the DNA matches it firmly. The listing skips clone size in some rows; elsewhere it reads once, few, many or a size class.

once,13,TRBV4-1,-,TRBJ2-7,CASSQDIETGQYF,TGCGCCAGCAGCCAAGATATCGAAACCGGGCAGTACTTC
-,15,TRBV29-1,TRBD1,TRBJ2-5,CSVARQGKYQETQYF,TGCAGCGTTGCCCGACAGGGGAAGTACCAAGAGACCCAGTACTTC
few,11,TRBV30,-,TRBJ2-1,CAWSKPNEQFF,TGTGCCTGGAGTAAACCCAATGAGCAGTTCTTC
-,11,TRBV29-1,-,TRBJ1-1,CSLAGVTEAFF,TGCAGCCTTGCCGGGGTAACTGAAGCTTTCTTT
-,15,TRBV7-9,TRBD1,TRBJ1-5,CASSDWDRENQPQHF,TGTGCCAGCAGCGACTGGGACAGGGAGAATCAGCCCCAGCATTTT
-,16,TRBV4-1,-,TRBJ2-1,CASKATFLARTNEQFF,TGCGCCAGCAAAGCCACGTTCCTAGCGAGGACGAATGAGCAGTTCTTC
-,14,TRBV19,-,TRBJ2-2,CASSTTGNTGELFF,TGTGCCAGTAGTACAACAGGGAACACCGGGGAGCTGTTTTTT
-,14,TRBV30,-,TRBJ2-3,CAWARALGTDTQYF,TGTGCCTGGGCCCGGGCTCTAGGCACAGATACGCAGTATTTT
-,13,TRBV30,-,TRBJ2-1,CAWSAQNYNEQFF,TGTGCCTGGAGTGCTCAAAACTACAATGAGCAGTTCTTC
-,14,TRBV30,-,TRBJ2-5,CAWSAGLLGETQYF,TGTGCCTGGAGTGCAGGACTATTGGGAGAGACCCAGTACTTC
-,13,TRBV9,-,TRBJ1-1,CASSVGSNTEAFF,TGTGCCAGCAGCGTAGGTTCGAACACTGAAGCTTTCTTT
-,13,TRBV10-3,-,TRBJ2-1,CAISPYEGHEQFF,TGTGCCATCAGCCCTTACGAGGGACATGAGCAGTTCTTC
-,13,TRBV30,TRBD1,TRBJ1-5,CACGTVGNQPQHF,TGTGCCTGCGGGACAGTCGGCAATCAGCCCCAGCATTTT
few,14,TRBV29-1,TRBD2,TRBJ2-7,CSVYGLAGAGEQYF,TGCAGCGTTTACGGACTAGCGGGAGCAGGCGAGCAGTACTTC
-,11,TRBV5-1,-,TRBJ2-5,CASSNYETQYF,TGCGCCAGCAGTAATTACGAGACCCAGTACTTC
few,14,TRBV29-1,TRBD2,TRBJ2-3,CSATTSGSTDTQYF,TGCAGCGCTACAACTAGCGGGAGCACAGATACGCAGTATTTT
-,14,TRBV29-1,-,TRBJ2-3,CSVVGGLITDTQYF,TGCAGCGTTGTAGGGGGGTTGATCACAGATACGCAGTATTTT